The 23 T cell receptor beta chains reported below all come from one sample, sequenced in a study of T-cell reconstitution after alpha-beta-depleted transplantation in children. Unique molecular identifiers were built into the TCRbeta library. MiXCR, applied by TCRdb to the PCR reads, yields one record per CDR3 protein. This table holds around 700,000 distinct CDR3 sequences, roughly 14% found once. The sample here was PBMCs, taken before TCRalphabeta/CD19-depleted stem cell transplant. The receptors come from a girl aged 2 to 10 with congenital amegakaryocytic thrombocytopenia, due to receive a stem cell transplant.

This chain joins TRBV7-9 and TRBJ2-1; possible D gene TRBD2, 7 bases. Germline V gene data show CDR1 as SEHNR and CDR2 as FQNEAQ (reference sequence). The CDR3 covers 13 residues. The germline V and J ends were trimmed by 5 bases and 15 bases, with 20 bases remaining between them. In nucleotides, the CDR3 is TGTGCCAGCAGCCCCGACGGGGGAGGGGGTCGGTTCTTC. Encoded protein: CASSPDGGGGRFF.

This clonotype was observed a few times. V gene TRBV28 combines with J gene TRBJ2-1; 8 nucleotides match TRBD1. This CDR3 spans 16 amino acids. Germline values: CDR1 MDHEN, CDR2 SYDVKM. V lost 2 bases, J lost 4 bases, and 7 bases stayed unmatched. CDR3 sequence (DNA): TGTGCCAGCAGTTTAAGATCAGGGGGCGCTTACAATGAGCAGTTCTTC. This encodes CASSLRSGGAYNEQFF.

This chain uses TRBV14 with TRBJ2-1, with 9 positions matching TRBD2. Germline V lookup: CDR1 SGHDN, CDR2 FVKESK. This CDR3 has 16 amino acids. The ends lost 3 bases at V and 0 bases at J; junction bases unmatched: 3. DNA for the CDR3: TGTGCCAGCAGCCAGAGCGGGAGGAGCTCCTACAATGAGCAGTTCTTC. It yields the protein CASSQSGRSSYNEQFF.

This clonotype was detected ten times or more. The chain carries TRBV12-5 and TRBJ1-4, with TRBD1 matching 8 bases. This CDR3 is 15 amino acids long. V lost 1 base to trimming and J lost 7 bases; unmatched junction nucleotides: 5. Germline CDR1 reads LGHNT; CDR2 reads FRNRAP. The DNA of the CDR3 is TGTGCTAGTGGTTTGGAACAGGGGGATGGTGAAAAACTGTTTTTT. Translation: CASGLEQGDGEKLFF.

This clonotype was seen ten or more times. This chain links TRBV29-1 with TRBJ1-2; D gene unclear. V lost 4 bases and J 2 bases, leaving 8 bases between the germline ends. Germline values: CDR1 SQVTM, CDR2 ANQGSEA. The CDR3 length is 12 residues. CDR3 sequence: CSVARMNYGYTF. As DNA, the CDR3 is TGCAGCGTTGCCAGGATGAACTATGGCTACACCTTC.

This clonotype has only a few counts. The rearrangement uses TRBV20-1 and TRBJ2-2; 12 nucleotides agree with TRBD2. This CDR3 region has 18 residues. V trimming: 1 base; J trimming: 6 bases; junction bases outside the gene matches: 12. Germline V gene data show CDR1 as DFQATT and CDR2 as SNEGSKA (reference sequence). The CDR3 DNA sequence: TGCAGTGCTAGAGGACCCCGGACTAGCGGGAACATTCCCGGGGAGCTGTTTTTT. Protein: CSARGPRTSGNIPGELFF.

This clonotype was picked up many times. This sequence joins TRBV11-2 and TRBJ1-4, with D unclear. The V end lost 4 bases, the J end lost 4 bases, and 4 bases lay between the germline ends. Germline V gives CDR1 SGHAT, CDR2 FQNNGV. This CDR3 region has 12 residues. This CDR3 is CASSYNNEKLFF. DNA for the CDR3: TGTGCCAGCAGCTACAATAATGAAAAACTGTTTTTT.

This chain links TRBV5-1 with TRBJ2-7, with D unclear. V was pared by 4 bases and J by 5 bases, with 19 bases between. The CDR3 has 15 residues. Germline CDR1 reads SGHRS; CDR2 reads YFSETQ. CDR3 loop: CASSAVDGSVHEQYF. DNA for the CDR3: TGCGCCAGCAGCGCAGTGGACGGCTCGGTCCACGAGCAGTACTTC. Combining the CDR3 with reference TRBV5-1 and TRBJ2-7 gives the whole variable domain KAGVTQTPRYLIKTRGQQVTLSCSPISGHRSVSWYQQTPGQGLQFLFEYFSETQRNKGNFPGRFSGRQFSNSRSEMNVSTLELGDSALYLCASSAVDGSVHEQYFGPGTRLTVT.

The chain links TRBV20-1 to TRBJ2-1; TRBD2 might be the D (6 bases). V lost 0 bases and J lost 3, with 15 bases in between. CDR1 is DFQATT and CDR2 is SNEGSKA in the germline V gene (reference sequence). The CDR3 is 16 amino acids. CDR3: CSARDPRTTFYNEQFF. In DNA form, the CDR3 reads TGCAGTGCTAGAGATCCAAGGACTACCTTCTACAATGAGCAGTTCTTC.

This clonotype was seen many times. This chain connects TRBV5-1 to TRBJ2-7; 11 bases line up with TRBD2. Germline V gives CDR1 SGHRS, CDR2 YFSETQ. V was clipped by 1 base and J by 7 bases; unmatched bases: 7. CDR3 length: 15 residues. DNA for the CDR3: TGCGCCAGCAGCTTGTCGGGGACTAGCGGTAGAGAGCAGTACTTC. Its protein product is CASSLSGTSGREQYF.

The rearrangement links TRBV19 to TRBJ1-1; 7 nucleotides agree with TRBD1. CDR1 and CDR2 (germline): LNHDA, SQIVND (reference sequence). The J segment lost 3 bases and the V segment lost 5 bases, leaving 9 bases of the junction unmatched. The CDR3 totals 15 residues. The CDR3 loop reads CASSERQGGHTEAFF. The CDR3 nucleotides are TGTGCCAGTAGTGAAAGACAGGGTGGGCACACTGAAGCTTTCTTT.

This clonotype was counted a few times. V and J are TRBV5-1 and TRBJ2-7; 8 bases match TRBD1. CDR1 SGHRS and CDR2 YFSETQ come from the germline V gene. This CDR3 region has 16 residues. Germline trimming cut 4 bases from V and 0 bases from J; bases unmatched to any gene: 9. The CDR3 region is CASSPIGQGTSYEQYF. The CDR3 region has the DNA TGCGCCAGCAGCCCAATCGGACAGGGCACCTCCTACGAGCAGTACTTC.

CDR3 bases: TGTGCCAGCGTCGAAAGCCAGGGGAACACTGAAGCTTTCTTT. Its translation: CASVESQGNTEAFF. This rearrangement joins TRBV6-1 to TRBJ1-1, with D possibly matching TRBD1 (5 bases). The CDR3 consists of 14 residues. Germline V gene lookup returns CDR1 MNHNS and CDR2 SASEGT. Between the trimmed V and J ends, which lost 8 bases and 1 base, there was a span of 14 bases.

A note on this clonotype: A junction boundary mismatches the germline segment, possibly from a read error. The rearrangement uses TRBV20-1 and TRBJ2-7; perhaps TRBD2 as D (5 bases). Germline lookup yields CDR1 DFQATT and CDR2 SNEGSKA (reference sequence). The CDR3 consists of 13 residues. In nucleotides, the CDR3 is TGCAATGCTAGAGATCTGGGATTGAGGGAGCAATACTTC. It translates to CNARDLGLREQYF.

Worth noting for this clonotype: Given a much more abundant clone one base away, this may be a read error. This sequence joins TRBV12-3 or TRBV12-4 and TRBJ2-2; D ambiguous. The length of the CDR3 is 14 residues. CDR3 residues: CAGSLAVNTGELFF. The CDR3 DNA sequence: TGTGCCGGCAGTTTGGCAGTTAACACCGGGGAGCTGTTTTTT.

V usage is TRBV2 and J usage is TRBJ2-2; D remains ambiguous. V lost 1 base, J lost 2 bases, and 14 bases lay in between. CDR1 SNHLY and CDR2 FYNNEI come from the germline V gene. The CDR3 has 17 amino acids. The CDR3 nucleotides are TGTGCCAGCAGTGAAGGGGGTGTCTGGTCCAACACCGGGGAGCTGTTTTTT. This gives the protein CASSEGGVWSNTGELFF.

The chain is built from TRBV12-3 or TRBV12-4 and TRBJ2-2; either TRBD1 or TRBD2 may supply D (6 bases each). This CDR3 comprises 15 residues. The V and J ends lost 2 bases and 7 bases respectively, with 14 bases between them. The CDR3 bases are TGTGCCAGCAGTTTATTAGGGGGGTTGGGCGGGGAGCTGTTTTTT. Its translation is CASSLLGGLGGELFF.

The genes are TRBV5-1 and TRBJ1-6, with a weak D call TRBD1 (5 bases). CDR3 size: 14 residues. Germline CDR1 is SGHRS and CDR2 is YFSETQ. The V and J ends lost 7 bases and 13 bases respectively, with 21 bases between them. The CDR3 DNA reads TGCGCCAGCGCTTCCCGGGACCGCCTCGGGCCCCTCCACTTT. It specifies CASASRDRLGPLHF.

At least ten counts were recorded for this clonotype. The chain recombines TRBV12-3 or TRBV12-4 with TRBJ1-2; possibly TRBD1 for D (6 bases). There are 13 residues in the CDR3. V was clipped by 7 bases and J by 10 bases, with 19 bases between them. CDR3: CASIFRGPAIYTF. The CDR3, as DNA: TGTGCCAGCATATTCAGGGGCCCCGCGATCTACACCTTC.

This clonotype appeared many times. This chain uses TRBV5-1 with TRBJ2-3; 8 bases agree with TRBD2. This CDR3 has 14 residues. Germline CDR1 and CDR2: SGHRS and YFSETQ. J lost 5 bases, V lost 4 bases, and 6 bases had no gene match. CDR3 nucleotides: TGCGCCAGCAGCCCTGGGACTAGTGGAGATACGCAGTATTTT. It yields the protein CASSPGTSGDTQYF. The variable domain in full, completed from reference TRBV5-1 and TRBJ2-3, reads KAGVTQTPRYLIKTRGQQVTLSCSPISGHRSVSWYQQTPGQGLQFLFEYFSETQRNKGNFPGRFSGRQFSNSRSEMNVSTLELGDSALYLCASSPGTSGDTQYFGPGTRLTVL.

This clonotype was seen more than once but under ten times. The rearrangement links TRBV20-1 to TRBJ2-3; a weak D match, TRBD2 (6 bases). The V gene lost 3 bases and the J gene lost 2 bases, with 15 bases spanning the gap. The CDR3 is 15 residues long. Germline V gene lookup returns CDR1 DFQATT and CDR2 SNEGSKA (reference sequence). CDR3 residues: CSASLAEASTDTQYF. CDR3 in DNA: TGCAGTGCTAGTTTAGCGGAGGCGTCCACAGATACGCAGTATTTT.

This clonotype was seen ten or more times. This chain links TRBV5-1 with TRBJ2-1; tentatively, D is TRBD2 (6 bases). This CDR3 is 15 amino acids long. From germline, CDR1 is SGHRS and CDR2 YFSETQ. The V end was cut by 2 bases, the J end by 0 bases, with 9 bases between. The CDR3 region has the DNA TGCGCCAGCAGCTTCACCGGGAGCTCCTACAATGAGCAGTTCTTC. This gives the protein CASSFTGSSYNEQFF. Looking up the rest from reference TRBV5-1 and TRBJ2-1 gives the full variable domain: KAGVTQTPRYLIKTRGQQVTLSCSPISGHRSVSWYQQTPGQGLQFLFEYFSETQRNKGNFPGRFSGRQFSNSRSEMNVSTLELGDSALYLCASSFTGSSYNEQFFGPGTRLTVL.

This sequence joins TRBV30 and TRBJ1-5; D gene uncertain. Between the trimmed V and J ends, which lost 4 bases and 1 base, there was a span of 8 bases. The CDR3 runs 13 residues. Germline V gives CDR1 GTSNPN, CDR2 SVGIG (reference sequence). The CDR3 is CAWTTGSNQPQHF. The DNA for the CDR3 is TGTGCCTGGACGACTGGGAGCAATCAGCCCCAGCATTTT.